These 4 T cell receptor beta chains originate from one sample sequenced in a study of T cell responses to AZD1222 COVID-19 vaccine. The assay was immunoSEQ multiplex PCR, and TCRdb's table has in-frame clones only and misses some. This sample has roughly 120,000 clones, with around 89% found just once. The sample consisted of peripheral blood, taken 28 days after the second AZD1222 dose. The receptors were sampled from an adult who received the AZD1222 COVID-19 vaccine.

This rearrangement joins TRBV24-1 to TRBJ2-7; TRBD1 is a possible D gene (6 bases). CDR3 length: 15 residues. Trimming stripped 3 bases from V and 3 bases from J, with 14 bases between. CDR1 KGHDR and CDR2 SFDVKD come from the germline V gene. CDR3 sequence: CATSDPGAPDYEQYF. CDR3 sequence (DNA): TGTGCCACCAGTGATCCAGGGGCCCCGGACTACGAGCAGTACTTC.

This chain links TRBV19 with TRBJ2-2; TRBD1 agrees at 9 bases. Per germline, CDR1 LNHDA and CDR2 SQIVND (reference sequence). The V and J ends lost 7 bases and 3 bases, in that order; junction bases with no gene match: 6. This CDR3 has 15 amino acids. The DNA of the CDR3 is TGTGCCAGTAAGATGGGACAGGGATACACCGGGGAGCTGTTTTTT. Translating it yields CASKMGQGYTGELFF.

The genes are TRBV4-1 and TRBJ1-3, with D uncertain. The V gene's germline CDR1 is MGHRA and CDR2 YSYEKL. This CDR3 is 16 amino acids long. Trimming took off 0 bases at V and 0 bases at J, with 9 bases between the two ends. DNA for the CDR3: TGCGCCAGCAGCCAAGATTGGCCGGACTCTGGAAACACCATATATTTT. This translates into CASSQDWPDSGNTIYF.

The J gene is TRBJ2-7, the V gene TRBV5-1; D is unclear. Trimming left V 0 bases short and J 0 bases short, with 7 bases between. Looked up from germline, CDR1 is SGHRS and CDR2 is YFSETQ. This CDR3 is built from 14 residues. CDR3 nucleotide sequence: TGCGCCAGCAGCTTGGTCTCGAGCTCCTACGAGCAGTACTTC. It codes for CASSLVSSSYEQYF.